This entry is about one T cell receptor beta chain. The antigen remains undetermined. The template used for profiling TCR beta VDJ and CDR3 was genomic DNA. TCRdb passed the reads through MiXCR, listing each CDR3 protein once. Of more than 100,000 distinct CDR3 sequences in the sample, 48% were seen once. This record belongs to a study of CD8+CD57+ T cells in acquired aplastic anemia. Study details: The study obtained an average of 3.2 ug of DNA from sorted CD4+ and CD8+ cells. Read counts for CD4+ cells (from healthy donors) averaged around 10 million. Regarding the study as a whole: Simpson's diversity of CD8+ cells was not significantly different in patients compared with controls. Overlap between patients and controls comprised roughly 28 CD8+ CDR3 sequences.

The CDR3 loop spans 12 amino acids. V was cut by 6 bases and J by 7 bases, with 16 bases left in between. Looked up from germline, CDR1 is SQVTM and CDR2 is ANQGSEA. This TCR was sampled from a human donor in good health, serving as a control. The sample taken for sequencing was sorted CD4+, CD8+, or CD8+CD57+ T cells (not recorded which) from PBMCs. The chain combines TRBV29-1 with TRBJ2-7; a weak D match, TRBD2 (6 bases). This CDR3 is CSVPLGGREQYF. The CDR3 nucleotides are TGCAGCGTGCCCTTGGGGGGTAGGGAGCAGTACTTC.